This record covers a single TCR beta chain. This sample is part of a study of shared clonotypes between healthy human individuals. Trimming cost V 3 bases and J 5 bases, with 8 bases left between them. Germline CDR1 SNHLY, CDR2 FYNNEI. This CDR3 has 12 residues. Authors' methods: ImmunoSEQ output lacked quality scores and full-length reads, limiting matched filtering. Using immunoSEQ multiplex PCR, the repertoire was profiled, and TCRdb retains in-frame clones only, with some absent. The V and J calls and the clone size are those of that table, but D and trimming were determined from the DNA. This table holds some 1.5 million clones, around 95% found once.

The rearrangement joins TRBV2 to TRBJ2-7; D unresolved. This clonotype originated in a man between 25 and 39 years old in good health. The sequencing sample was made of naive CD4+ T cells sorted from blood. As for subset: CD45RA+ positively selected. The CDR3 sequence is CASSDAGHEQYF. CDR3 in DNA: TGTGCCAGCAGTGACGCTGGCCACGAGCAGTACTTC.